What follows are 29 T cell receptor beta chains derived from one specimen sequenced in a study of T-cell reconstitution after alpha-beta-depleted transplantation in children. As it was prepared, the TCRbeta library received unique molecular identifiers. TCRdb re-derived calls from the PCR reads in MiXCR, one entry per CDR3 protein. The sample has about 440,000 distinct CDR3 sequences; approximately 42% are singletons. The sequencing used PBMCs, collected before TCRalphabeta/CD19-depleted stem cell transplant. The receptor source for this set is a girl aged 2-10 years with aplastic anemia, due to receive a stem cell transplant.

This clonotype was seen ten or more times. This rearrangement joins TRBV20-1 to TRBJ2-3, with D possibly TRBD2 on 6 matching bases. CDR3 length: 14 amino acids. V was shortened by 5 bases and J by 3 bases, with 15 bases between the two germline ends. Germline-derived CDR1 and CDR2 are DFQATT and SNEGSKA (reference sequence). The CDR3 is CSAPWREETDTQYF. The CDR3 region has the DNA TGCAGTGCTCCTTGGCGGGAAGAAACAGATACGCAGTATTTT.

The table lists this clonotype with a count of one. V usage is TRBV5-6 and J usage is TRBJ1-1, with D perhaps matching TRBD1 (5 bases). In germline, CDR1 is SGHDT, CDR2 YYEEEE. Trimming took 1 base from V and 6 from J, leaving 10 bases between them. This CDR3 contains 13 residues. CDR3 residues: CASSLYQGPEAFF. CDR3 bases: TGTGCCAGCAGCTTGTATCAGGGACCTGAAGCTTTCTTT.

This clonotype was counted only a few times. The chain joins TRBV2 to TRBJ2-6, with a possible D match to TRBD1 (5 bases). Trimming took 0 bases from V and 4 from J, leaving 10 bases between them. This CDR3 contains 16 residues. In germline, CDR1 is SNHLY, CDR2 FYNNEI. This CDR3 is CASSEAQGAGANVLTF. The CDR3 DNA is TGTGCCAGCAGTGAAGCCCAGGGCGCCGGGGCCAACGTCCTGACTTTC. Drawing the rest from reference TRBV2 and TRBJ2-6, the complete variable domain is EPEVTQTPSHQVTQMGQEVILRCVPISNHLYFYWYRQILGQKVEFLVSFYNNEISEKSEIFDDQFSVERPDGSNFTLKIRSTKLEDSAMYFCASSEAQGAGANVLTFGAGSRLTVL.

The rearrangement joins TRBV5-1 to TRBJ2-5; D might be TRBD1 or TRBD2, each matching 5 bases. CDR1 and CDR2 from the germline V gene are SGHRS and YFSETQ. The CDR3 is 13 residues long. V was pared by 4 bases and J by 5 bases, with 12 bases between. CDR3 residues: CASSAGTVETQYF. The CDR3 DNA reads as TGCGCCAGCAGCGCCGGGACGGTGGAGACCCAGTACTTC.

In this sample, this clonotype turned up many times. The chain combines TRBV12-3 or TRBV12-4 with TRBJ1-6; 10 positions match TRBD1. This CDR3 spans 14 amino acids. With V trimmed by 6 bases and J by 7 bases, 3 bases remained unmatched. The CDR3 loop is CASSRTGGNSPLHF. CDR3 DNA sequence: TGTGCCAGCAGCCGGACAGGGGGGAATTCACCCCTCCACTTT.

The chain uses TRBV10-3 and TRBJ1-5, with D possibly being TRBD1 (6 bases). CDR1 and CDR2 (germline): ENHRY, SYGVKD. Trimming stripped 4 bases from V and 2 bases from J, with 12 bases between. This CDR3 has 15 residues. The CDR3 loop is CAISGAGDGNQPQHF. The DNA of the CDR3 is TGTGCCATCAGTGGGGCAGGGGATGGCAATCAGCCCCAGCATTTT.

The table lists this clonotype with many counts. The rearrangement links TRBV3-1 to TRBJ2-3; D not resolved. Deletions cut 2 bases from V and 5 bases from J, with 5 bases between. The CDR3 loop spans 12 amino acids. CDR1 and CDR2 from the germline V gene are LGHDT and YNNKEL (reference sequence). For the CDR3, the DNA is TGTGCCAGCAGCCAAAGTATAGATACGCAGTATTTT. Translation gives CASSQSIDTQYF.

The chain carries TRBV5-1 and TRBJ1-4; TRBD1 might be the D (5 bases). The CDR3 extends over 16 amino acids. V was shortened by 4 bases and J by 8 bases, with 21 bases between the two germline ends. Per the germline V gene, CDR1 is SGHRS and CDR2 is YFSETQ. The CDR3 DNA sequence: TGCGCCAGCAGCCTGGACCGGACGCAAAACAGGGAAAAACTGTTTTTT. Encoded protein: CASSLDRTQNREKLFF.

This chain links TRBV12-3 or TRBV12-4 with TRBJ2-5; D gene unclear. This CDR3 spans 14 amino acids. Trimming took off 5 bases at V and 3 bases at J, with 13 bases between the two ends. This chain's CDR3 is CASSPDPQKETQYF. CDR3 DNA sequence: TGTGCCAGCAGTCCCGATCCACAAAAAGAGACCCAGTACTTC.

The rearrangement links TRBV7-2 to TRBJ2-4; no firm D call. The V end lost 5 bases, the J end lost 1 base, and 9 bases lay between the germline ends. The CDR3 covers 14 residues. The V gene's germline CDR1 is SGHTA and CDR2 FQGNSA. CDR3 in DNA: TGTGCCAGCAGCCCGAGTGGGGCCAAAAACATTCAGTACTTC. Translating gives CASSPSGAKNIQYF.

The V call is TRBV7-2, the J call TRBJ2-2; possibly TRBD1 for D (6 bases). This CDR3 is 15 amino acids long. V was pared by 3 bases and J by 5 bases, with 13 bases between. Germline lookup yields CDR1 SGHTA and CDR2 FQGNSA. The CDR3 sequence: CASSFRGLRTGELFF. The CDR3, as DNA: TGTGCCAGCAGCTTCAGGGGCCTTCGAACCGGGGAGCTGTTTTTT.

This clonotype was seen repeatedly, ten times or more. The J gene is TRBJ2-5, the V gene TRBV24-1; D is perhaps TRBD1 (5 bases). The CDR3 length is 15 residues. The V and J ends lost 1 base and 5 bases respectively, with 13 bases between them. Germline V gives CDR1 KGHDR, CDR2 SFDVKD. CDR3 residues: CATSDFRQGGETQYF. The CDR3 nucleotides are TGTGCCACCAGTGATTTTAGGCAGGGTGGGGAGACCCAGTACTTC.

The chain combines TRBV2 with TRBJ1-1, with D tentatively TRBD1 (6 bases). The CDR3 totals 15 residues. Deletions cut 1 base from V and 1 base from J, with 10 bases between. Germline V CDR1 and CDR2: SNHLY, FYNNEI. In DNA, the CDR3 is TGTGCCAGCAGTGAAGTTGGCAGGGGGAACACTGAAGCTTTCTTT. It translates to CASSEVGRGNTEAFF.

The CDR3 nucleotides read TGCAGTGCTCCGGGGGAAGGGCAGGGAAACACCATATATTTT. It translates to CSAPGEGQGNTIYF. The chain is built from TRBV20-1 and TRBJ1-3; weak D call: TRBD1 (5 bases). Germline values: CDR1 DFQATT, CDR2 SNEGSKA (reference sequence). This CDR3 comprises 14 residues. V lost 5 bases and J lost 4, with 15 bases in between.

This chain joins TRBV28 and TRBJ2-5, with TRBD2 matching over 12 bases. The V gene end was trimmed by 11 bases and the J gene end by 4 bases; junction bases not matched to a gene: 5. Looked up from germline, CDR1 is MDHEN and CDR2 is SYDVKM. This CDR3 contains 13 residues. The CDR3 DNA sequence: TGTGCCGGACGACTAGCGGGAGCAGAGACCCAGTACTTC. Translation gives CAGRLAGAETQYF.

This clonotype was seen many times. The chain has TRBV29-1 and TRBJ2-7; D possibly matches TRBD1 or TRBD2 (5 bases each). Per the germline V gene, CDR1 is SQVTM and CDR2 is ANQGSEA. The CDR3 totals 15 residues. V lost 4 bases and J 1 base, leaving 17 bases between the germline ends. DNA for the CDR3: TGCAGCGTTGGGGGGAGCTCGGGACGGTCCTACGAGCAGTACTTC. This sequence encodes CSVGGSSGRSYEQYF.

In its sample, this clonotype was seen a few times. The chain couples TRBV5-8 to TRBJ2-3, with TRBD2 matching over 9 bases. Germline CDR1 is SGHTS and CDR2 is YDEGEE. V gave up 2 bases and J gave up 3 bases; unmatched junction bases: 4. This CDR3 has 15 residues. The CDR3 coding sequence is TGTGCCAGCAGCTTCGGTAGCGGGGGAACAGATACGCAGTATTTT. Translated, it gives CASSFGSGGTDTQYF.

The J gene is TRBJ2-3, the V gene TRBV10-3, with D possibly TRBD2 on 6 matching bases. Trimming took 10 bases from V and 0 from J, leaving 17 bases between them. This CDR3 comprises 15 residues. CDR1 and CDR2 (germline): ENHRY, SYGVKD. This CDR3 is CATETGGASTDTQYF. The CDR3 DNA follows: TGTGCCACCGAAACTGGCGGGGCCAGCACAGATACGCAGTATTTT.

The rearrangement links TRBV12-3 or TRBV12-4 to TRBJ2-3; 9 positions match TRBD2. This CDR3 has 15 residues. With V trimmed by 5 bases and J by 0 bases, 3 bases remained unmatched. The CDR3 nucleotides are TGTGCCAGCAGTCCGCTAGCGGGGAGCACAGATACGCAGTATTTT. Translated: CASSPLAGSTDTQYF.

This clonotype was detected only a few times. The rearrangement joins TRBV25-1 to TRBJ2-1, with 9 bases aligning to TRBD2. The V segment lost 4 bases and the J segment 0 bases; nucleotides outside the gene matches: 4. CDR1 and CDR2 (germline): MGHDK, SYGVNS. The CDR3 has 16 amino acids. The CDR3 reads CASSVSSGDSYNEQFF. The CDR3, as DNA: TGTGCCAGCAGTGTCTCTAGCGGGGACTCCTACAATGAGCAGTTCTTC. The whole variable domain, remainder taken from reference TRBV25-1 and TRBJ2-1, is EADIYQTPRYLVIGTGKKITLECSQTMGHDKMYWYQQDPGMELHLIHYSYGVNSTEKGDLSSESTVSRIRTEHFPLTLESARPSHTSQYLCASSVSSGDSYNEQFFGPGTRLTVL.

This clonotype was counted between two and nine times. V and J are TRBV20-1 and TRBJ2-2; 11 positions agree with TRBD2. The CDR3 loop spans 18 amino acids. J lost 0 bases, V lost 1 base, and 7 bases had no gene match. From germline, CDR1 is DFQATT and CDR2 SNEGSKA (reference sequence). The CDR3 is CSARAPSGRSANTGELFF. The CDR3 DNA reads TGCAGTGCTAGAGCACCTAGCGGGAGGTCCGCGAACACCGGGGAGCTGTTTTTT.

This clonotype has a count of ten or more. The genes are TRBV15 and TRBJ2-6, with D unclear. Between the trimmed V and J ends, which lost 0 bases and 0 bases, there was a span of 12 bases. This CDR3 has 18 amino acids. CDR1 and CDR2 (germline): LNHNV, YYDKDF (reference sequence). CDR3 amino acids: CATSRDRGGYSGANVLTF. The CDR3 region has the DNA TGTGCCACCAGCAGAGACCGCGGCGGATACTCTGGGGCCAACGTCCTGACTTTC.

Note on this clonotype: Being one base from a much bigger clone, this may be a read error. This chain connects TRBV2 to TRBJ2-7; the D gene is possibly TRBD2 (7 bases). The CDR3 is 15 residues long. V was pared by 8 bases and J by 5 bases, with 22 bases between. Germline CDR1 is SNHLY and CDR2 is FYNNEI. DNA for the CDR3: TGTGCCAGCGGCGGCGGGGGCGGGACTTGCAACGAGCAGTACTTC. It yields the protein CASGGGGGTCNEQYF.

The J gene is TRBJ2-7, the V gene TRBV27, with 10 positions matching TRBD2. The CDR3 spans 15 residues. The trim removed 5 bases at V and 0 bases at J, leaving 4 bases unmatched. Germline CDR1 MNHEY, CDR2 SMNVEV (reference sequence). DNA of the CDR3: TGTGCCAGCAGTCCCTTAGCGGGGGGCTCCTACGAGCAGTACTTC. Translation gives CASSPLAGGSYEQYF.

This clonotype was seen repeatedly, ten times or more. This rearrangement joins TRBV20-1 to TRBJ2-5, with a weak D call TRBD2 (6 bases). Germline lookup yields CDR1 DFQATT and CDR2 SNEGSKA (reference sequence). The CDR3 runs to 13 residues. Trimming removed 3 bases at V and 5 bases at J, with 13 bases between. The chain's CDR3 is CSASWRERETQYF. DNA of the CDR3: TGCAGTGCTAGTTGGAGGGAACGGGAGACCCAGTACTTC.

The DNA of the CDR3 is TGTGCCAGCAGCGCGAAAGACCGGCCTGGGACTAGCGGACAAGAGACCCAGTACTTC. Translated: CASSAKDRPGTSGQETQYF. The chain joins TRBV3-1 to TRBJ2-5; 11 nucleotides align to TRBD2. The CDR3 loop spans 19 amino acids. The ends lost 5 bases at V and 2 bases at J; junction bases unmatched: 16. Germline CDR1 LGHDT, CDR2 YNNKEL (reference sequence).

This clonotype was counted a few times. The chain uses TRBV20-1 and TRBJ2-1, with unresolved D. Trimming pared 0 bases from V and 6 bases from J, leaving 15 bases between. CDR3 size: 15 residues. The germline V gene encodes CDR1 DFQATT and CDR2 SNEGSKA (reference sequence). Written as DNA, the CDR3 is TGCAGTGCTAGAGATCGGAGTTTGGGGTTCAATGAGCAGTTCTTC. This translates into CSARDRSLGFNEQFF.

Only a few counts were recorded for this clonotype. The chain combines TRBV20-1 with TRBJ2-2, with 13 positions matching TRBD2. Germline V gene sequence: CDR1 DFQATT, CDR2 SNEGSKA (reference sequence). The junction had 6 bases not matched to a gene; V was cut back by 1 base and J by 7 bases. This CDR3 is 16 amino acids long. The CDR3 coding sequence is TGCAGTGCTAGAGTCACTAGCGGGAGGGCCGTCGGGGAGCTGTTTTTT. Translation: CSARVTSGRAVGELFF.

The V gene is TRBV5-6, the J gene TRBJ2-1; 7 bases align to TRBD1. V was clipped by 3 bases and J by 7 bases; unmatched bases: 7. CDR3 length: 14 amino acids. The germline gives CDR1 SGHDT, CDR2 YYEEEE. The CDR3 DNA is TGTGCCAGCAGCTCCCGACAGGGAATGAATGAGCAGTTCTTC. Protein sequence: CASSSRQGMNEQFF.